This T cell receptor (beta chain) was sequenced during a study of CD8+ T cells in alopecia areata. Study-level information: It was oral tofacitinib, at 5 to 10 mg twice daily, that treated patients received. Dosing spanned 6 to 18 months on tofacitinib, then 6 months off drug.

Sequencing templates came from extracted RNA that was reverse transcribed into cDNA. TCRdb keeps only in-frame clones here, not all; method: immunoSEQ multiplex PCR. The sample carries fewer than 250,000 clones, about 53% recorded once. V lost 4 bases and J lost 5, with 12 bases in between. CDR1 is LNHDA and CDR2 is SQIVND in the germline V gene (reference sequence). CDR3 length: 13 amino acids. Sequencing used CD4+ T cells sorted from blood, obtained at week 0. V and J are TRBV19 and TRBJ2-7; D remains unclear. The sequence was collected from a human donor with alopecia areata. As DNA, the CDR3 is TGTGCCAGTAGTAGAGCCAGGTTTGACGAGCAGTACTTC. Translation gives CASSRARFDEQYF. The complete variable domain, with remaining parts taken from reference TRBV19 and TRBJ2-7, reads DGGITQSPKYLFRKEGQNVTLSCEQNLNHDAMYWYRQDPGQGLRLIYYSQIVNDFQKGDIAEGYSVSREKKESFPLTVTSAQKNPTAFYLCASSRARFDEQYFGPGTRLTVT.